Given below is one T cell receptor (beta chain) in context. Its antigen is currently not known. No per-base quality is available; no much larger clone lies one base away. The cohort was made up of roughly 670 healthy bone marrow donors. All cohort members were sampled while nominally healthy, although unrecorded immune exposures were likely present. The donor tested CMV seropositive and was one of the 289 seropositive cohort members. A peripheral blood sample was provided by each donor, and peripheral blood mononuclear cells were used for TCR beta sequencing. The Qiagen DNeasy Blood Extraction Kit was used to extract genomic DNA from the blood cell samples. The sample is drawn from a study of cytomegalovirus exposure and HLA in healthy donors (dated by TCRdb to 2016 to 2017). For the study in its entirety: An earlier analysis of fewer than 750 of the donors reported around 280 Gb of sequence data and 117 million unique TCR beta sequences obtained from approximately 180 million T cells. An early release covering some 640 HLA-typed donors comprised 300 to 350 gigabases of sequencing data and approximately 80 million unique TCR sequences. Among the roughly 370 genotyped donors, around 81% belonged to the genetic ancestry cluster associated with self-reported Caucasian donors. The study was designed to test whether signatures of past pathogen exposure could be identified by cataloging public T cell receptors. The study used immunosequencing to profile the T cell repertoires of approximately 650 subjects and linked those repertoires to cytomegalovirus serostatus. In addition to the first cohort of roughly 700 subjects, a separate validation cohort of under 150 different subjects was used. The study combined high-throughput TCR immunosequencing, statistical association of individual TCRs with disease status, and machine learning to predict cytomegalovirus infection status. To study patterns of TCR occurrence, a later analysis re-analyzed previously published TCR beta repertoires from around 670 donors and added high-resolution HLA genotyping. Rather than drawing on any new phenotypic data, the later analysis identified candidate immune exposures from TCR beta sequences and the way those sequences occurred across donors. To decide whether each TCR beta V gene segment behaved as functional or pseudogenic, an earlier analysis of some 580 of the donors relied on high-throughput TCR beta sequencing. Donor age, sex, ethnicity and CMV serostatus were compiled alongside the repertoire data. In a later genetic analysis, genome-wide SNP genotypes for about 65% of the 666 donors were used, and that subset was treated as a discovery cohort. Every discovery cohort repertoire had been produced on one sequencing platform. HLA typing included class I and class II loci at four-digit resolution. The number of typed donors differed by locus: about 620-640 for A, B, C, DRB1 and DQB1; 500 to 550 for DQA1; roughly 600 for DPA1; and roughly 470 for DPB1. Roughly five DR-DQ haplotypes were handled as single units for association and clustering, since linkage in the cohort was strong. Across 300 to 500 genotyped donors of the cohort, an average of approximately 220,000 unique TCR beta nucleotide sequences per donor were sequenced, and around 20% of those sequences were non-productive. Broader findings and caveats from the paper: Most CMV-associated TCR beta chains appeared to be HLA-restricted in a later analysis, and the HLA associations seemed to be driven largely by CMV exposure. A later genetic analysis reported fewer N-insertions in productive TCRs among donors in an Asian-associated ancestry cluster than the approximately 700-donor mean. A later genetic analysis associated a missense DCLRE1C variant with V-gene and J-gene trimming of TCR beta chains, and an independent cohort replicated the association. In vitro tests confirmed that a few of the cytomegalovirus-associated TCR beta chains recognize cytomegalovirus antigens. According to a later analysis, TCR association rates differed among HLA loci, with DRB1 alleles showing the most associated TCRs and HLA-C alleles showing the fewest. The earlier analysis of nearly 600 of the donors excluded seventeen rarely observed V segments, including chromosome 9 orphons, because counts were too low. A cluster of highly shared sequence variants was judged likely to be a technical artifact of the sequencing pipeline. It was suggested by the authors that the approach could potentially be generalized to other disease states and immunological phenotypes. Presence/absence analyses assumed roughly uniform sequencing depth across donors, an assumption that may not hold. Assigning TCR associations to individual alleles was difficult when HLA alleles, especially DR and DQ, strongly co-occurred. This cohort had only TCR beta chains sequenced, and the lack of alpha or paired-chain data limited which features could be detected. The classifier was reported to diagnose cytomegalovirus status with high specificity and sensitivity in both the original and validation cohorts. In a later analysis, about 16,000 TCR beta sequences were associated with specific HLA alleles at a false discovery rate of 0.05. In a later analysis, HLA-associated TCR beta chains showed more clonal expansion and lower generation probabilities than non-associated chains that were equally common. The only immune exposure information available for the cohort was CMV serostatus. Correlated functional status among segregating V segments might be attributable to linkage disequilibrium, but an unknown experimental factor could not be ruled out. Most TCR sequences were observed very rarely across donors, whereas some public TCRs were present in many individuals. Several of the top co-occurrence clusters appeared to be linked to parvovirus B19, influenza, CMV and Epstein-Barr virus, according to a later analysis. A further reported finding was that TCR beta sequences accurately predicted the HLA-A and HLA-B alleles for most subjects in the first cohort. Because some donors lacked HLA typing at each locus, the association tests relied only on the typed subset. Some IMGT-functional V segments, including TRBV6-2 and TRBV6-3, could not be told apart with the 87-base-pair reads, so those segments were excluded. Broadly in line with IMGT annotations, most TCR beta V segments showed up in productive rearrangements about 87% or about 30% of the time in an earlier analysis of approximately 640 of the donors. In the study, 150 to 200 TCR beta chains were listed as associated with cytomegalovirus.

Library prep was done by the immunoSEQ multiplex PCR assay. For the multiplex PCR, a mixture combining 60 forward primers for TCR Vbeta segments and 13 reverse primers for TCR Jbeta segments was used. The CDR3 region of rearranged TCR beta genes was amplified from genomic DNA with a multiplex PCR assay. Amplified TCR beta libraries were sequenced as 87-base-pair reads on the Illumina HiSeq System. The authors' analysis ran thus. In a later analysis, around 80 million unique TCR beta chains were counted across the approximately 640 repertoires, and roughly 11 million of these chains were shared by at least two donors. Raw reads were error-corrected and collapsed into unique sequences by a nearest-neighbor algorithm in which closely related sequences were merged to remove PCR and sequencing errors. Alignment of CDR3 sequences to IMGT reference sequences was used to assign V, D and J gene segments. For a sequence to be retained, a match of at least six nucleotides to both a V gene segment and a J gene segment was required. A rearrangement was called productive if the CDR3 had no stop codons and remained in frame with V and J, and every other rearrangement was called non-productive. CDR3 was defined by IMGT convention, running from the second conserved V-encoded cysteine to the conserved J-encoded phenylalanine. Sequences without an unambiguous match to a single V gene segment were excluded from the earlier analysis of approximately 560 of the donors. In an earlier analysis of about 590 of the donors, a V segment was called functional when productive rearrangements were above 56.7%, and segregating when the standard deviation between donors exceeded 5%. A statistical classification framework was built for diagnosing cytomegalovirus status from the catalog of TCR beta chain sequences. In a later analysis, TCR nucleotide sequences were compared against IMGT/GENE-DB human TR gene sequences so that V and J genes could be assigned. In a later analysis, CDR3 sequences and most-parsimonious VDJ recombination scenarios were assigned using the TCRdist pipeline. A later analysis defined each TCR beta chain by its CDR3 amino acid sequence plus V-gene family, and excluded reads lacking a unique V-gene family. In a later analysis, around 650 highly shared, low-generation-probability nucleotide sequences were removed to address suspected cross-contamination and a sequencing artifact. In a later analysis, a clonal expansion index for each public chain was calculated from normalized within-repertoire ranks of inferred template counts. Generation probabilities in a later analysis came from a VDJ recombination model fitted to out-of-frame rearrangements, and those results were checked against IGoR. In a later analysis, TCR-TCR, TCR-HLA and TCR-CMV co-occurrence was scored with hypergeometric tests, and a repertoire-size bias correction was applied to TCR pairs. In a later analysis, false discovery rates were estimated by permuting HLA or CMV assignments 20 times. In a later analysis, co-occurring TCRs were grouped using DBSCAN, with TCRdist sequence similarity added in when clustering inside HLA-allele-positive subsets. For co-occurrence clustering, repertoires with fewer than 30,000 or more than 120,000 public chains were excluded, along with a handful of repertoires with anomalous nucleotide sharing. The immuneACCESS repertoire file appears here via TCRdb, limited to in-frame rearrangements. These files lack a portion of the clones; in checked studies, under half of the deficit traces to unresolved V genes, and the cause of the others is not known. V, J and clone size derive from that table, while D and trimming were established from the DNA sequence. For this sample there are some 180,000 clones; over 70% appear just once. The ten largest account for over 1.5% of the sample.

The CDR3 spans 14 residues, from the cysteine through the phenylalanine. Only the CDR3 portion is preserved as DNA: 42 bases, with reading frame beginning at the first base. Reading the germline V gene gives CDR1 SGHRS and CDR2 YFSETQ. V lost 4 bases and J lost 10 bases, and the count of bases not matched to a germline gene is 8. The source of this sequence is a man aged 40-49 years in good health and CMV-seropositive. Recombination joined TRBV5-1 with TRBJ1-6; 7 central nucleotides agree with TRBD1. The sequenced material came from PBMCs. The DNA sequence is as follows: TGCGCCAGCAGCCCGGGACAGACCGGGTCACCCCTCCACTTT. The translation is CASSPGQTGSPLHF. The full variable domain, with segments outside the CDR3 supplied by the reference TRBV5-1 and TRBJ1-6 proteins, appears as KAGVTQTPRYLIKTRGQQVTLSCSPISGHRSVSWYQQTPGQGLQFLFEYFSETQRNKGNFPGRFSGRQFSNSRSEMNVSTLELGDSALYLCASSPGQTGSPLHFGNGTRLTVT.